Listed below are T cell receptor beta chains from one sample, sequenced in a study of blood T cell repertoires in COVID-19. This table comes from immunoSEQ multiplex PCR, and its TCRdb copy is limited to in-frame clones, with some not included. The sample includes more than 95,000 clones, more than 75% of them seen just once. The sequencing sample was made of peripheral blood. These receptors were collected from a human donor in a cohort sampled during active COVID-19. Both conserved end residues are part of each CDR3. The D gene is left open where the match is weak. Clone sizes are given selectively: once, few, many, or a class where the clone is expanded.

clone size	D gene	CDR3 length	V gene	J gene	CDR3 protein	CDR3 DNA
NA	TRBD1	13	TRBV7-9	TRBJ1-1	CASRTGENTEAFF	TGTGCCAGCAGGACAGGGGAGAACACTGAAGCTTTCTTT
NA	NA	14	TRBV5-1	TRBJ1-1	CASSTVTANTEAFF	TGCGCCAGCAGCACAGTGACAGCTAACACTGAAGCTTTCTTT
NA	NA	13	TRBV4-1	TRBJ1-1	CASSQGQGSEAFF	TGCGCCAGCAGCCAGGGGCAGGGATCTGAAGCTTTCTTT
once	TRBD2	16	TRBV4-1	TRBJ2-1	CASSRRTSGLYNEQFF	TGCGCCAGCAGCCGCAGAACTAGCGGTCTTTACAATGAGCAGTTCTTC
NA	NA	15	TRBV5-1	TRBJ2-7	CASSLDSGETYEQYF	TGCGCCAGCAGCTTGGACTCGGGAGAGACCTACGAGCAGTACTTC
once	TRBD2	13	TRBV5-1	TRBJ2-3	CASSPETSGLRYF	TGCGCCAGCAGCCCCGAGACTAGCGGGTTGAGGTATTTT
NA	TRBD1	14	TRBV6-5	TRBJ2-5	CASYKDRGRETQYF	TGTGCCAGCTATAAGGACAGGGGGCGAGAGACCCAGTACTTC
NA	TRBD1	15	TRBV7-9	TRBJ1-2	CASSFGTGLNYGYTF	TGTGCCAGCAGCTTCGGGACAGGGTTAAACTATGGCTACACCTTC
NA	TRBD2	16	TRBV5-1	TRBJ2-7	CASSLMTGGPLNEQYF	TGCGCCAGCAGCTTAATGACGGGAGGGCCGCTCAACGAGCAGTACTTC
NA	TRBD1	16	TRBV5-5	TRBJ1-3	CASSLGTGASGNTIYF	TGTGCCAGCAGCTTGGGGACAGGGGCCTCTGGAAACACCATATATTTT
once	TRBD2	16	TRBV2	TRBJ2-1	CASSLTLAGGYNEQFF	TGTGCCAGCAGTCTAACACTAGCGGGGGGGTACAATGAGCAGTTCTTC
NA	TRBD1	15	TRBV4-1	TRBJ2-3	CASSPWTGDFDTQYF	TGCGCCAGCAGCCCGTGGACAGGGGATTTCGATACGCAGTATTTT
NA	TRBD2	15	TRBV7-9	TRBJ2-7	CASSAGLAGPYEQYF	TGTGCCAGCAGCGCGGGACTAGCGGGACCCTACGAGCAGTACTTC
NA	NA	15	TRBV30	TRBJ1-6	CAWSVLREGNSPLHF	TGTGCCTGGAGTGTACTCAGGGAGGGTAATTCACCCCTCCACTTT
NA	NA	14	TRBV7-9	TRBJ1-4	CASSDSKMEEKLFF	TGTGCCAGCAGCGACAGTAAGATGGAGGAAAAACTGTTTTTT
NA	TRBD2	15	TRBV27	TRBJ2-5	CASKASGGAGETQYF	TGTGCCAGCAAGGCGAGCGGGGGGGCCGGAGAGACCCAGTACTTC
NA	TRBD2	13	TRBV7-2	TRBJ2-7	CASSTLAGGPWDF	TGTGCCAGCAGTACTTTAGCGGGAGGGCCTTGGGACTTC
once	TRBD1	15	TRBV5-6	TRBJ2-5	CASSIRQGWRETQYF	TGTGCCAGCAGCATAAGACAGGGATGGCGAGAGACCCAGTACTTC
NA	TRBD1	15	TRBV6-1	TRBJ2-7	CASSELGDRVDEQYF	TGTGCCAGCAGTGAATTGGGGGACAGGGTGGACGAGCAGTACTTC
NA	NA	14	TRBV3-1/TRBV3-2	TRBJ1-2	CASSAQAVNYGYTF	TGTGCCAGCAGCGCGCAGGCTGTCAACTATGGCTACACCTTC
NA	NA	14	TRBV29-1	TRBJ2-7	CSVEDTTFPNEQYF	TGCAGCGTTGAAGATACGACTTTCCCAAACGAGCAGTACTTC
NA	NA	15	TRBV4-1	TRBJ2-5	CASSYPGQSQETQYF	TGCGCCAGCAGCTATCCTGGACAGTCCCAAGAGACCCAGTACTTC
NA	TRBD1	15	TRBV7-9	TRBJ1-2	CASSSPGQSLAGYTF	TGTGCCAGCAGCTCTCCGGGACAGAGTCTTGCTGGCTACACCTTC
NA	NA	16	TRBV14	TRBJ2-7	CASSQGGIGRGYEQYF	TGTGCCAGCAGCCAAGGTGGGATCGGACGAGGGTACGAGCAGTACTTC
once	TRBD1	15	TRBV5-4	TRBJ1-5	CASSAGTGRNQPQHF	TGTGCCAGCAGCGCTGGGACAGGGCGCAATCAGCCCCAGCATTTT
NA	TRBD1	15	TRBV7-9	TRBJ2-2	CASSPGTGSVGELFF	TGTGCCAGCAGCCCCGGGACAGGGTCGGTCGGGGAGCTGTTTTTT
NA	TRBD1	13	TRBV6-2/TRBV6-3	TRBJ2-1	CASSPGQDNEQFF	TGTGCCAGCAGTCCCGGACAGGACAATGAGCAGTTCTTC
NA	NA	17	TRBV9	TRBJ2-1	CASSVGVGRTSYNEQFF	TGTGCCAGCAGCGTAGGGGTAGGGAGAACGTCCTACAATGAGCAGTTCTTC
NA	NA	18	TRBV6-1	TRBJ2-5	CASSEPRQGWGESETQYF	TGTGCCAGCAGTGAACCACGACAGGGTTGGGGGGAATCTGAGACCCAGTACTTC
NA	NA	15	TRBV6-6	TRBJ2-5	CASSYSAAGRETQYF	TGTGCCAGCAGTTACTCGGCGGCGGGGCGGGAGACCCAGTACTTC
NA	NA	12	TRBV19	TRBJ2-2	CASSPYTGELFF	TGTGCCAGTAGTCCTTACACCGGGGAGCTGTTTTTT
once	TRBD1	14	TRBV7-6	TRBJ2-7	CASSLGTGAYEQYF	TGTGCCAGCAGCTTAGGGACAGGGGCCTACGAGCAGTACTTC
NA	NA	13	TRBV7-2	TRBJ1-2	CASTPGRSYGYTF	TGTGCCAGCACCCCGGGTCGGTCCTATGGCTACACCTTC
NA	TRBD2	18	TRBV2	TRBJ2-1	CASSEGGGAYRVRSEQFF	TGTGCCAGCAGTGAAGGCGGGGGGGCCTATCGTGTTCGCAGTGAGCAGTTCTTC
few	TRBD2	15	TRBV28	TRBJ2-7	CASRRTSGRSDEQYF	TGTGCCAGCAGGAGGACTAGCGGGAGGTCGGACGAGCAGTACTTC
NA	TRBD2	16	TRBV5-6	TRBJ2-3	CASSGWTSGLTDTQYF	TGTGCCAGCAGCGGCTGGACTAGCGGGTTGACAGATACGCAGTATTTT
NA	NA	13	TRBV9	TRBJ1-2	CASSVGGDYGYTF	TGTGCCAGCAGCGTGGGAGGGGACTATGGCTACACCTTC
few	NA	13	TRBV7-2	TRBJ2-1	CASSLGGPNEQFF	TGTGCCAGCAGCTTAGGGGGGCCCAATGAGCAGTTCTTC
NA	NA	9	TRBV29-1	TRBJ2-2	CSVAGELFF	TGCAGCGTTGCGGGGGAGCTGTTTTTT
NA	NA	14	TRBV6-6	TRBJ2-3	CASTFGLGTDTQYF	TGTGCCAGCACTTTTGGACTGGGGACAGATACGCAGTATTTT
NA	TRBD1	15	TRBV28	TRBJ2-5	CASSFRGQEKETQYF	TGTGCCAGCAGTTTTAGGGGACAGGAGAAAGAGACCCAGTACTTC
once	NA	13	TRBV10-1	TRBJ1-1	CASSSTGLTEAFF	TGCGCCAGTTCATCAACAGGGCTCACTGAAGCTTTCTTT
NA	TRBD1	16	TRBV6-5	TRBJ1-4	CASSYYRGRANEKLFF	TGTGCCAGCAGTTACTACAGGGGGAGAGCTAATGAAAAACTGTTTTTT
NA	TRBD2	17	TRBV6-1	TRBJ2-1	CASSEGWQRGGRNEQFF	TGTGCCAGCAGTGAAGGGTGGCAGCGGGGGGGCCGGAATGAGCAGTTCTTC
NA	NA	14	TRBV3-1/TRBV3-2	TRBJ2-6	CASSQASGANVLTF	TGTGCCAGCAGCCAAGCATCTGGGGCCAACGTCCTGACTTTC
NA	TRBD1	14	TRBV28	TRBJ1-4	CASSLRTGFEKLFF	TGTGCCAGCAGTCTTCGGACAGGGTTTGAAAAACTGTTTTTT